These 22 T cell receptor beta chains were sequenced from one sample in a study of blood T cell repertoires in COVID-19. This table comes from immunoSEQ multiplex PCR, and its TCRdb copy is limited to in-frame clones, with some not included. The repertoire holds about 260,000 clones, around 84% seen once, with approximately 1.4% in the top ten. The sample taken for sequencing was peripheral blood. Receptor source: a woman aged 40-49 years who had recovered from COVID-19.

About this clone itself: Other DNA sequences in this specimen translate into the identical CDR3. The chain combines TRBV24-1 with TRBJ2-7; D unclear. CDR3 length: 13 amino acids. Germline V gives CDR1 KGHDR, CDR2 SFDVKD. With 3 bases removed from V and 0 bases from J, the gap between germline ends came to 5 bases. CDR3 DNA: TGTGCCACCAGTGATCGGAGCTCCTACGAGCAGTACTTC. Its protein is CATSDRSSYEQYF.

This clone showed up just a few times. The chain is built from TRBV28 and TRBJ1-5; unclear D gene. Per the germline V gene, CDR1 is MDHEN and CDR2 is SYDVKM. Trimming left V 3 bases short and J 9 bases short, with 12 bases between. This CDR3 is built from 13 residues. CDR3 amino acids: CASSLPLGRPQHF. In DNA, the CDR3 is TGTGCCAGCAGTTTGCCCCTGGGGAGGCCCCAGCATTTT.

The chain employs TRBV2 and TRBJ2-2; D gene uncertain. V lost 7 bases and J lost 1, with 13 bases in between. The V gene's germline CDR1 is SNHLY and CDR2 FYNNEI. The CDR3 is 15 residues long. CDR3 residues: CASKVIQRNTGELFF. The CDR3 bases are TGTGCCAGCAAGGTTATCCAGCGGAACACCGGGGAGCTGTTTTTT.

This chain links TRBV5-1 with TRBJ2-5; tentatively, D is TRBD1 (6 bases). This CDR3 comprises 14 residues. Germline V gene lookup returns CDR1 SGHRS and CDR2 YFSETQ. Trimming pared 4 bases from V and 1 base from J, leaving 11 bases between. DNA for the CDR3: TGCGCCAGCAGCGCAGGACAGCTCCAAGAGACCCAGTACTTC. It specifies CASSAGQLQETQYF.

This chain joins TRBV28 and TRBJ2-3, with 7 nucleotides matching TRBD2. The CDR3 contains 14 residues. CDR1 and CDR2 (germline): MDHEN, SYDVKM. Trimming at V came to 8 bases and at J to 2 bases, leaving 7 bases not matched to a gene. The CDR3 sequence: CASERGDITDTQYF. CDR3 in DNA: TGTGCCAGCGAGCGGGGAGACATCACAGATACGCAGTATTTT.

The J gene is TRBJ1-4, the V gene TRBV19, with 8 bases aligning to TRBD1. The germline CDR1 and CDR2 sequences are LNHDA and SQIVND (reference sequence). V lost 9 bases and J lost 8; bases outside the gene matches: 8. This CDR3 has 13 residues. CDR3 in amino acids: CASHDRGSEKLFF. The CDR3 DNA reads as TGTGCCAGCCATGACAGGGGTTCGGAAAAACTGTTTTTT.

This clone was recorded once. The chain links TRBV27 to TRBJ2-7, with 11 bases lining up with TRBD1. J lost 4 bases, V lost 7 bases, and 6 bases had no gene match. Per germline, CDR1 MNHEY and CDR2 SMNVEV (reference sequence). CDR3 length: 14 residues. The DNA of the CDR3 is TGTGCCAGCAAAAAGGACAGGGGGCGGTACGAGCAGTACTTC. This codes for CASKKDRGRYEQYF.

The chain recombines TRBV30 with TRBJ1-3; no clear D gene. The CDR3 extends over 14 amino acids. Germline V gene data show CDR1 as GTSNPN and CDR2 as SVGIG (reference sequence). V was cut by 2 bases and J by 2 bases, with 10 bases left in between. The CDR3 loop reads CAWSRTFPGNTIYF. In DNA form, the CDR3 reads TGTGCCTGGAGTAGAACTTTCCCTGGAAACACCATATATTTT.

The chain uses TRBV28 and TRBJ1-6; 11 bases match TRBD1. Trimming cost V 3 bases and J 10 bases; bases outside gene matches: 5. The CDR3 runs 15 residues. Per the germline V gene, CDR1 is MDHEN and CDR2 is SYDVKM. The CDR3 coding sequence is TGTGCCAGCAGTTTGGGGGACAGGGGGAACTCACCCCTCCACTTT. It specifies CASSLGDRGNSPLHF.

The chain recombines TRBV11-2 with TRBJ2-7, with 8 nucleotides matching TRBD1. The CDR3 runs to 15 residues. CDR1 and CDR2 (germline): SGHAT, FQNNGV. Trimming took 3 bases from V and 5 from J; bases not matched to a gene: 9. CDR3 DNA sequence: TGTGCCAGCAGCTTCGCCGGACAGGGCTGGGACGAGCAGTACTTC. Amino acid sequence: CASSFAGQGWDEQYF.

The chain links TRBV7-9 to TRBJ1-1; D perhaps matches TRBD1 (5 bases). The germline gives CDR1 SEHNR, CDR2 FQNEAQ (reference sequence). This CDR3 has 15 amino acids. The V end was cut by 5 bases, the J end by 1 base, with 14 bases between. CDR3 residues: CASSERGRGNTEAFF. The CDR3 bases are TGTGCCAGCAGCGAAAGGGGTAGGGGGAACACTGAAGCTTTCTTT.

This clone was detected only once. The gene calls are TRBV10-1 and TRBJ2-2; the D gene is possibly TRBD2 (5 bases). The CDR3 covers 14 residues. CDR1 WNHNN and CDR2 SYGVQD come from the germline V gene (reference sequence). V lost 5 bases and J 3 bases, leaving 10 bases between the germline ends. The CDR3 sequence: CASSPSWDTGELFF. Here the CDR3 DNA reads TGCGCCAGCAGTCCTAGCTGGGACACCGGGGAGCTGTTTTTT.

This chain links TRBV30 with TRBJ1-1; no clear D. The CDR3 is 15 residues long. The V end lost 5 bases, the J end lost 1 base, and 17 bases lay between the germline ends. Germline V gene lookup returns CDR1 GTSNPN and CDR2 SVGIG (reference sequence). The CDR3 region has the DNA TGTGCCTGGGACCCGCTGGGCAGAGCGAACACTGAAGCTTTCTTT. This translates into CAWDPLGRANTEAFF. The variable domain in full, with the rest retrieved from reference TRBV30 and TRBJ1-1, is SQTIHQWPATLVQPVGSPLSLECTVEGTSNPNLYWYRQAAGRGLQLLFYSVGIGQISSEVPQNLSASRPQDRQFILSSKKLLLSDSGFYLCAWDPLGRANTEAFFGQGTRLTVV.

The J gene is TRBJ2-5, the V gene TRBV5-6, with TRBD1 matching over 7 bases. The germline CDR1 and CDR2 sequences are SGHDT and YYEEEE. The CDR3 runs 14 residues. With 5 bases clipped from V and 5 bases from J, the junction kept 9 bases outside the gene matches. CDR3 DNA: TGTGCCAGCAGTCGCGACAGGGTGGAGGAGACCCAGTACTTC. Translated: CASSRDRVEETQYF.

The gene calls are TRBV28 and TRBJ1-5; D unresolved. The germline gives CDR1 MDHEN, CDR2 SYDVKM. The V gene lost 7 bases and the J gene lost 9 bases, with 16 bases spanning the gap. The CDR3 loop spans 13 amino acids. The DNA for the CDR3 is TGTGCCAGCATAAAGAGGGTAGTCGGGCCCCAGCATTTT. This translates into CASIKRVVGPQHF.

The V and J genes are TRBV7-2 and TRBJ2-5; 9 bases fit TRBD2. V shed 5 bases and J 5 bases; nucleotides not matched to a gene: 9. The V gene's germline CDR1 is SGHTA and CDR2 FQGNSA. The CDR3 is 15 amino acids. CDR3 amino acids: CASSPQRGAGETQYF. The CDR3 region has the DNA TGTGCCAGCAGCCCGCAGCGGGGGGCGGGGGAGACCCAGTACTTC.

This clone was observed once. The rearrangement links TRBV9 to TRBJ2-3, with 14 bases matching TRBD2. Germline lookup yields CDR1 SGDLS and CDR2 YYNGEE. V dropped 4 bases and J dropped 2; count of bases not matched to a gene: 6. This CDR3 spans 17 amino acids. The chain's CDR3 is CASSLGLAGGYTDTQYF. DNA for the CDR3: TGTGCCAGCAGCCTAGGACTAGCGGGGGGCTACACAGATACGCAGTATTTT. Drawing the rest from reference TRBV9 and TRBJ2-3, the complete variable domain is DSGVTQTPKHLITATGQRVTLRCSPRSGDLSVYWYQQSLDQGLQFLIQYYNGEERAKGNILERFSAQQFPDLHSELNLSSLELGDSALYFCASSLGLAGGYTDTQYFGPGTRLTVL.

About this clone: This specimen includes other DNA sequences encoding the same CDR3. The chain joins TRBV19 to TRBJ1-1, with TRBD1 identical over 7 bases. The germline gives CDR1 LNHDA, CDR2 SQIVND (reference sequence). There are 13 residues in the CDR3. The V gene end was trimmed by 5 bases and the J gene end by 2 bases; junction bases not matched to a gene: 2. Here the CDR3 reads CASSRQGNTEAFF. The CDR3 DNA reads as TGTGCCAGTAGTCGACAGGGAAACACTGAAGCTTTCTTT.

The chain combines TRBV2 with TRBJ2-7, with D possibly being TRBD1 (5 bases). The CDR3 has 13 amino acids. Trimming cost V 5 bases and J 4 bases, with 12 bases left between them. Germline CDR1 reads SNHLY; CDR2 reads FYNNEI. As DNA, the CDR3 is TGTGCCAGCAGTAATAGGTGGACATACGAGCAGTACTTC. This translates into CASSNRWTYEQYF.

This chain links TRBV28 with TRBJ2-1; 7 positions match TRBD2. The CDR3 covers 16 residues. The junction had 18 bases not matched to a gene; V was cut back by 7 bases and J by 9 bases. CDR1 and CDR2 from the germline V gene are MDHEN and SYDVKM. CDR3 coding DNA: TGTGCCAGCACCGCCGGGAGGTCCCCTCCTACAATTGAGCAGTTCTTC. The encoded protein is CASTAGRSPPTIEQFF.

The chain has TRBV28 and TRBJ2-3; 11 bases line up with TRBD2. The length of the CDR3 is 15 residues. V was pared by 6 bases and J by 5 bases, with 7 bases of the junction left unmatched. Germline V lookup: CDR1 MDHEN, CDR2 SYDVKM. The CDR3 sequence is CASSGASGGQDTQYF. CDR3 DNA sequence: TGTGCCAGCAGCGGGGCTAGCGGGGGGCAAGATACGCAGTATTTT.

The rearrangement uses TRBV3-1 (or the pseudogene TRBV3-2) and TRBJ1-1; possibly TRBD1 for D (6 bases). The CDR3 totals 14 residues. Trimming stripped 3 bases from V and 2 bases from J, with 10 bases between. Germline V gives CDR1 LGHDT, CDR2 YNNKEL (reference sequence). The CDR3 DNA reads TGTGCCAGCAGCCAGTGGGGGCGAAACACTGAAGCTTTCTTT. Residues: CASSQWGRNTEAFF.